The rows below give T cell receptor beta chains drawn from one sample of a study of blood T cell repertoires in COVID-19. The data were produced by immunoSEQ multiplex PCR, yet TCRdb's version contains in-frame clones alone and is incomplete. The sample includes 190,000 or so clones, roughly 82% of them seen just once. The sample was PBMCs or T cells enriched from blood (not recorded which). These receptors were taken from a man aged 40-49 years who had recovered from COVID-19. CDR3s include the opening cysteine and the closing phenylalanine or tryptophan. D genes are given only for firm matches. Expanded clones get a size class; other rows say once, few or many, or leave the size out.

abundance: NA; v_gene: TRBV9; d_gene: TRBD2; j_gene: TRBJ2-2; CDR3aa: CASSVPLAGSNTGELFF; CDR3nt: TGTGCCAGCAGCGTACCCCTAGCGGGATCGAACACCGGGGAGCTGTTTTTT
abundance: NA; v_gene: TRBV7-3; d_gene: TRBD2; j_gene: TRBJ2-3; CDR3aa: CASSLYGLAATDTQYF; CDR3nt: TGTGCCAGCAGCTTATACGGACTAGCGGCTACAGATACGCAGTATTTT
abundance: NA; v_gene: TRBV27; d_gene: TRBD1; j_gene: TRBJ1-3; CDR3aa: CASSSLPKGASGNTIYF; CDR3nt: TGTGCCAGCAGTTCGCTACCCAAGGGGGCGTCTGGAAACACCATATATTTT
abundance: NA; v_gene: TRBV4-1; d_gene: TRBD1; j_gene: TRBJ1-4; CDR3aa: CASNPLGQGLEKLFF; CDR3nt: TGCGCCAGCAACCCACTAGGACAGGGTCTTGAAAAACTGTTTTTT
abundance: NA; v_gene: TRBV29-1; d_gene: NA; j_gene: TRBJ1-4; CDR3aa: CSVLIMINEKLFF; CDR3nt: TGCAGCGTCCTAATAATGATTAATGAAAAACTGTTTTTT
abundance: NA; v_gene: TRBV7-9; d_gene: TRBD2; j_gene: TRBJ2-5; CDR3aa: CASSLAPGTKETQYF; CDR3nt: TGTGCCAGCAGCTTAGCCCCCGGGACTAAAGAGACCCAGTACTTC
abundance: NA; v_gene: TRBV30; d_gene: NA; j_gene: TRBJ1-1; CDR3aa: CAWRIGRGTEAFF; CDR3nt: TGTGCCTGGAGAATCGGCCGAGGAACTGAAGCTTTCTTT
abundance: NA; v_gene: TRBV6-5; d_gene: NA; j_gene: TRBJ2-1; CDR3aa: CASTTWGGHHNEQFF; CDR3nt: TGTGCCAGCACCACCTGGGGGGGGCATCACAATGAGCAGTTCTTC
abundance: NA; v_gene: TRBV28; d_gene: TRBD1; j_gene: TRBJ1-1; CDR3aa: CASRRQGNVAFF; CDR3nt: TGTGCCAGCAGACGACAGGGGAATGTAGCTTTCTTT
abundance: few; v_gene: TRBV6-2/TRBV6-3; d_gene: NA; j_gene: TRBJ1-1; CDR3aa: CASSPGSPLAGTEAFF; CDR3nt: TGTGCCAGCAGTCCCGGGTCCCCCTTAGCGGGCACTGAAGCTTTCTTT
abundance: NA; v_gene: TRBV2; d_gene: TRBD2; j_gene: TRBJ2-1; CDR3aa: CASWAGEIYEQFF; CDR3nt: TGTGCCAGCTGGGCGGGAGAGATCTATGAGCAGTTCTTC
abundance: NA; v_gene: TRBV10-1; d_gene: NA; j_gene: TRBJ1-6; CDR3aa: CASIGAGGNSPLHF; CDR3nt: TGCGCCAGCATTGGAGCGGGGGGAAATTCACCCCTCCACTTT
abundance: NA; v_gene: TRBV12-3/TRBV12-4; d_gene: NA; j_gene: TRBJ1-1; CDR3aa: CASTTMNTEAFF; CDR3nt: TGTGCCAGCACTACTATGAACACTGAAGCTTTCTTT
abundance: once; v_gene: TRBV10-1; d_gene: TRBD1; j_gene: TRBJ2-1; CDR3aa: CASSESMGTGYFDEQFF; CDR3nt: TGCGCCAGCAGTGAGTCGATGGGGACAGGGTATTTCGATGAGCAGTTCTTC
abundance: once; v_gene: TRBV7-3; d_gene: TRBD2; j_gene: TRBJ2-1; CDR3aa: CASSLSSSGSSYNEQFF; CDR3nt: TGTGCCAGCAGCTTATCGTCGAGCGGGAGCTCCTACAATGAGCAGTTCTTC
abundance: NA; v_gene: TRBV7-2; d_gene: NA; j_gene: TRBJ2-3; CDR3aa: CASSLVFGASDSTDTQYF; CDR3nt: TGTGCCAGCAGCTTAGTCTTCGGGGCTAGCGATAGCACAGATACGCAGTATTTT
abundance: NA; v_gene: TRBV5-1; d_gene: TRBD1; j_gene: TRBJ1-4; CDR3aa: CASSSGTGINEKLFF; CDR3nt: TGCGCCAGCAGCTCGGGGACAGGAATTAATGAAAAACTGTTTTTT
abundance: NA; v_gene: TRBV9; d_gene: NA; j_gene: TRBJ1-4; CDR3aa: CASSAQTATNEKLFF; CDR3nt: TGTGCCAGCAGCGCCCAGACAGCAACTAATGAAAAACTGTTTTTT
abundance: NA; v_gene: TRBV9; d_gene: TRBD1; j_gene: TRBJ2-2; CDR3aa: CASRWPGQGYTGELFF; CDR3nt: TGTGCCAGCAGATGGCCGGGACAGGGCTACACCGGGGAGCTGTTTTTT
abundance: NA; v_gene: TRBV10-3; d_gene: TRBD2; j_gene: TRBJ2-5; CDR3aa: CAATSGIGGGQETQYF; CDR3nt: TGTGCCGCGACTAGCGGGATTGGAGGAGGCCAAGAGACCCAGTACTTC
abundance: NA; v_gene: TRBV5-4; d_gene: TRBD2; j_gene: TRBJ2-1; CDR3aa: CASSLLAGERNEQFF; CDR3nt: TGTGCCAGCAGCTTACTAGCGGGAGAGCGCAATGAGCAGTTCTTC
abundance: NA; v_gene: TRBV6-2/TRBV6-3; d_gene: NA; j_gene: TRBJ2-1; CDR3aa: CASRPSSGLSIPYNEQFF; CDR3nt: TGTGCCAGCCGCCCATCCTCCGGACTTTCTATTCCCTACAATGAGCAGTTCTTC
abundance: NA; v_gene: TRBV14; d_gene: TRBD1; j_gene: TRBJ1-5; CDR3aa: CASSRDRRGNQPQHF; CDR3nt: TGTGCCAGCAGCCGGGACAGGAGAGGCAATCAGCCCCAGCATTTT
abundance: NA; v_gene: TRBV27; d_gene: TRBD1; j_gene: TRBJ2-5; CDR3aa: CASSFLPTGGGETQYF; CDR3nt: TGTGCCAGCAGTTTCTTGCCGACAGGGGGCGGAGAGACCCAGTACTTC
abundance: NA; v_gene: TRBV9; d_gene: TRBD2; j_gene: TRBJ2-2; CDR3aa: CASSVARLAGGSTGELFF; CDR3nt: TGTGCCAGCAGCGTAGCTAGACTAGCGGGAGGGAGCACCGGGGAGCTGTTTTTT
abundance: NA; v_gene: TRBV9; d_gene: TRBD1; j_gene: TRBJ1-2; CDR3aa: CASSVDWDRGEDTF; CDR3nt: TGTGCCAGCAGCGTAGATTGGGACAGGGGAGAAGACACCTTC
abundance: NA; v_gene: TRBV21-1; d_gene: NA; j_gene: TRBJ1-4; CDR3aa: CASTPPGGGCGEKLFF; CDR3nt: TGTGCCAGCACCCCCCCCGGTGGAGGGTGCGGGGAAAAACTGTTTTTT
abundance: NA; v_gene: TRBV20-1; d_gene: TRBD1; j_gene: TRBJ2-1; CDR3aa: CSARDRDRQFF; CDR3nt: TGCAGTGCTAGAGACCGGGACAGGCAGTTCTTC
abundance: NA; v_gene: TRBV19; d_gene: TRBD1; j_gene: TRBJ2-7; CDR3aa: CASSISSVGQGTYEQYF; CDR3nt: TGTGCCAGTAGTATATCATCCGTGGGACAGGGGACCTACGAGCAGTACTTC
abundance: NA; v_gene: TRBV19; d_gene: NA; j_gene: TRBJ1-1; CDR3aa: CASSLSQGYTEAFF; CDR3nt: TGTGCCAGTAGTCTGTCCCAGGGGTACACTGAAGCTTTCTTT
abundance: NA; v_gene: TRBV18; d_gene: TRBD2; j_gene: TRBJ2-7; CDR3aa: CASSPPVWASGTTYSYEQYF; CDR3nt: TGTGCCAGCTCACCACCGGTTTGGGCTAGCGGGACAACCTACTCCTACGAGCAGTACTTC
abundance: NA; v_gene: TRBV4-3; d_gene: NA; j_gene: TRBJ2-1; CDR3aa: CASSQELNNEQFF; CDR3nt: TGCGCCAGCAGCCAAGAGCTAAACAATGAGCAGTTCTTC
abundance: NA; v_gene: TRBV6-2/TRBV6-3; d_gene: NA; j_gene: TRBJ1-1; CDR3aa: CASSLQGDTEAFF; CDR3nt: TGTGCCAGCAGCCTACAGGGAGACACTGAAGCTTTCTTT
abundance: NA; v_gene: TRBV6-5; d_gene: NA; j_gene: TRBJ2-5; CDR3aa: CASSYADQETQYF; CDR3nt: TGTGCCAGCAGTTACGCGGACCAAGAGACCCAGTACTTC
abundance: NA; v_gene: TRBV4-2; d_gene: TRBD1; j_gene: TRBJ1-2; CDR3aa: CASSQGSEDRARGYTF; CDR3nt: TGTGCCAGCAGCCAGGGGTCGGAGGACAGGGCGAGAGGCTACACCTTC
abundance: NA; v_gene: TRBV29-1; d_gene: TRBD2; j_gene: TRBJ2-3; CDR3aa: CSVAGTSGSTDTQYF; CDR3nt: TGCAGCGTGGCCGGGACTAGCGGAAGCACAGATACGCAGTATTTT
abundance: NA; v_gene: TRBV9; d_gene: NA; j_gene: TRBJ2-1; CDR3aa: CASSPFRDIVYNEQFF; CDR3nt: TGTGCCAGCAGCCCCTTCCGGGACATCGTCTACAATGAGCAGTTCTTC
abundance: NA; v_gene: TRBV11-3; d_gene: NA; j_gene: TRBJ1-1; CDR3aa: CASSFARDTEAFF; CDR3nt: TGTGCCAGCAGCTTTGCCAGGGACACTGAAGCTTTCTTT
abundance: NA; v_gene: TRBV10-3; d_gene: TRBD1; j_gene: TRBJ2-3; CDR3aa: CAHGQGNTDTQYF; CDR3nt: TGTGCCCACGGACAGGGAAACACAGATACGCAGTATTTT
abundance: NA; v_gene: TRBV11-2; d_gene: TRBD1; j_gene: TRBJ2-2; CDR3aa: CASSHRGVETGELFF; CDR3nt: TGTGCCAGCAGCCACAGGGGGGTGGAAACCGGGGAGCTGTTTTTT
abundance: NA; v_gene: TRBV5-5; d_gene: NA; j_gene: TRBJ2-3; CDR3aa: CASSLEGHTDTQYF; CDR3nt: TGTGCCAGCAGCTTGGAGGGGCACACAGATACGCAGTATTTT
abundance: NA; v_gene: TRBV5-1; d_gene: NA; j_gene: TRBJ1-3; CDR3aa: CASSLLDSRSGNTIYF; CDR3nt: TGCGCCAGCAGCTTACTCGACAGCCGCTCTGGAAACACCATATATTTT
abundance: NA; v_gene: TRBV29-1; d_gene: NA; j_gene: TRBJ1-4; CDR3aa: CSVWAENEKLFF; CDR3nt: TGCAGCGTTTGGGCAGAGAATGAAAAACTGTTTTTT
abundance: NA; v_gene: TRBV5-1; d_gene: NA; j_gene: TRBJ2-7; CDR3aa: CASDSQAGQLPYEQYF; CDR3nt: TGCGCCAGCGACTCCCAGGCAGGGCAGTTACCCTACGAGCAGTACTTC
abundance: NA; v_gene: TRBV30; d_gene: NA; j_gene: TRBJ1-5; CDR3aa: CAWSPQNQPQHF; CDR3nt: TGTGCCTGGAGCCCACAGAATCAGCCCCAGCATTTT
abundance: NA; v_gene: TRBV7-2; d_gene: TRBD1; j_gene: TRBJ1-2; CDR3aa: CASSLDLRDSPYGYTF; CDR3nt: TGTGCCAGCAGCTTAGACTTAAGGGACAGCCCCTATGGCTACACCTTC
abundance: NA; v_gene: TRBV7-2; d_gene: NA; j_gene: TRBJ1-5; CDR3aa: CASSLDRVSQPQHF; CDR3nt: TGTGCCAGCAGCTTAGATCGGGTGAGTCAGCCCCAGCATTTT
abundance: NA; v_gene: TRBV5-4; d_gene: TRBD1; j_gene: TRBJ1-2; CDR3aa: CASSLGGQVGSYGYTF; CDR3nt: TGTGCCAGCAGCTTGGGGGGACAGGTTGGATCCTATGGCTACACCTTC
abundance: NA; v_gene: TRBV28; d_gene: NA; j_gene: TRBJ1-3; CDR3aa: CASTNPRGGSGNTIYF; CDR3nt: TGTGCCAGCACAAACCCCCGGGGGGGTAGTGGAAACACCATATATTTT
abundance: NA; v_gene: TRBV5-1; d_gene: TRBD1; j_gene: TRBJ2-6; CDR3aa: CASSLFAGGSGANVLTF; CDR3nt: TGCGCCAGCAGCTTGTTCGCAGGGGGCTCTGGGGCCAACGTCCTGACTTTC
abundance: NA; v_gene: TRBV28; d_gene: NA; j_gene: TRBJ1-5; CDR3aa: CASIRGNSNQPQHF; CDR3nt: TGTGCCAGCATCAGGGGTAATAGCAATCAGCCCCAGCATTTT
abundance: NA; v_gene: TRBV30; d_gene: NA; j_gene: TRBJ2-2; CDR3aa: CAWSGGSGELFF; CDR3nt: TGTGCCTGGAGCGGGGGATCCGGGGAGCTGTTTTTT
abundance: NA; v_gene: TRBV7-3; d_gene: TRBD2; j_gene: TRBJ2-3; CDR3aa: CASSPAGTSGSWGTDTQYF; CDR3nt: TGTGCCAGCAGCCCCGCCGGGACTAGCGGGAGTTGGGGCACAGATACGCAGTATTTT
abundance: once; v_gene: TRBV28; d_gene: TRBD2; j_gene: TRBJ2-7; CDR3aa: CASSSLGTSLHEQYF; CDR3nt: TGTGCCAGCAGTTCTCTTGGGACTAGCCTCCACGAGCAGTACTTC
abundance: NA; v_gene: TRBV25-1; d_gene: NA; j_gene: TRBJ2-5; CDR3aa: CASGTSGFLPQETQYF; CDR3nt: TGTGCCAGCGGAACCTCAGGGTTTCTTCCACAAGAGACCCAGTACTTC